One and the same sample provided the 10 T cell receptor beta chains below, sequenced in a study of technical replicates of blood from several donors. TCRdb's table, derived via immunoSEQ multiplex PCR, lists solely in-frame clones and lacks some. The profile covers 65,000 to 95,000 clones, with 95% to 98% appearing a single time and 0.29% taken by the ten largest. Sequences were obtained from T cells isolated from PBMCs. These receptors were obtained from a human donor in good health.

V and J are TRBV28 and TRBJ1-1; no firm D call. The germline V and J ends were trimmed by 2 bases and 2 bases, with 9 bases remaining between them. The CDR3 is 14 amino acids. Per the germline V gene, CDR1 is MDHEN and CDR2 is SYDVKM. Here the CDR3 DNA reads TGTGCCAGCAGTTTACTAGGAGAAAACACTGAAGCTTTCTTT. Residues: CASSLLGENTEAFF.

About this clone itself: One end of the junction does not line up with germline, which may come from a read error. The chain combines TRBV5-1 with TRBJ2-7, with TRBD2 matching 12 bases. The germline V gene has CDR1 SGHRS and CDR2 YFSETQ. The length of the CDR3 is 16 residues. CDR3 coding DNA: TGCGCCAGCGGCTTCGGGGGGACTAGCGGGTTGTACGAGCAGTACTTC. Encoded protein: CASGFGGTSGLYEQYF.

CDR3 sequence reads: CASSGLADPYEQYF. The CDR3, as DNA: TGTGCCAGCAGCGGACTAGCGGATCCCTACGAGCAGTACTTC. The chain recombines TRBV7-9 with TRBJ2-7; 10 bases match TRBD2. The CDR3 is 14 amino acids. Germline assignment: CDR1 SEHNR and CDR2 FQNEAQ (reference sequence). V gave up 5 bases and J gave up 2 bases; unmatched junction bases: 3.

CDR3 coding DNA: TGTGCCATCAGTGGGAGACAGGGAAGTTCCAACACTGAAGCTTTCTTT. This codes for CAISGRQGSSNTEAFF. This chain uses TRBV10-3 with TRBJ1-1; 7 positions agree with TRBD1. The J segment lost 2 bases and the V segment lost 4 bases, leaving 10 bases of the junction unmatched. The CDR3 runs to 16 residues. CDR1 and CDR2 from the germline V gene are ENHRY and SYGVKD.

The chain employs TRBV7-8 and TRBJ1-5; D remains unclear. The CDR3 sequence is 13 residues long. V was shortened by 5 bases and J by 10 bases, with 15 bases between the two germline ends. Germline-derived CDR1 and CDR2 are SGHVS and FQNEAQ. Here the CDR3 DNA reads TGTGCCAGCAGCCCCCCGTCGGGGAATCCCCAGCATTTT. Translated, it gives CASSPPSGNPQHF.

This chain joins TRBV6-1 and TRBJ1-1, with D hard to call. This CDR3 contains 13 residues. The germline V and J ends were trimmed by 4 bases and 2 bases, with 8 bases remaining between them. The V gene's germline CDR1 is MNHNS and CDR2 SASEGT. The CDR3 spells CASSARSNTEAFF. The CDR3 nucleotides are TGTGCCAGCAGTGCCCGCAGTAACACTGAAGCTTTCTTT.

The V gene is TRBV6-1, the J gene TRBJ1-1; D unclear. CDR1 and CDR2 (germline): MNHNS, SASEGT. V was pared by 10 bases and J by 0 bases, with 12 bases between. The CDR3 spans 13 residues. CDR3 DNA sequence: TGTGCCATCGACCTAGGTCTGAACACTGAAGCTTTCTTT. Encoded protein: CAIDLGLNTEAFF.

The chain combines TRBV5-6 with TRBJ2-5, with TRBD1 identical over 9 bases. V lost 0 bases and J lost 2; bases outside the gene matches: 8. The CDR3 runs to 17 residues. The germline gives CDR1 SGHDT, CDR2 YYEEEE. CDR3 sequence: CASSLALIGQGQETQYF. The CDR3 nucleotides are TGTGCCAGCAGCTTGGCCTTAATCGGACAGGGGCAAGAGACCCAGTACTTC.

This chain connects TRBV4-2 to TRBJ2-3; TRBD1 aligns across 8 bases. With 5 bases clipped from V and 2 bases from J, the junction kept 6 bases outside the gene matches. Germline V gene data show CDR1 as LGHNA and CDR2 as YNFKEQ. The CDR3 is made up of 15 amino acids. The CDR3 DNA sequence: TGTGCCAGCAGCGCCCGACAGGGGATCACAGATACGCAGTATTTT. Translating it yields CASSARQGITDTQYF.

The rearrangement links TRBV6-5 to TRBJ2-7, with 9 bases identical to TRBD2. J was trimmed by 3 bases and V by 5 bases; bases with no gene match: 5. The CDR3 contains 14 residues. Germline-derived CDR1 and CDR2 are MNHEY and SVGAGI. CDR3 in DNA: TGTGCCAGCAGTAAGACTAGCGGAAACTACGAGCAGTACTTC. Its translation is CASSKTSGNYEQYF.